Listed below are T cell receptor beta chains from one sample, sequenced in a study of blood T cells in healthy people across ages. From the 5' RACE reads, TCRdb called clonotypes with MiXCR, one entry per CDR3 protein. The profile covers around 1,000,000 distinct CDR3 sequences, with roughly two fifths appearing a single time and under 15% taken by the ten largest. Sequenced: blood. These receptors all stem from a man between 18 and 29 years old in good health. Both conserved end residues are part of each CDR3. A D gene is named only where the DNA matches it firmly. Expanded clones get a size class; other rows say once, few or many, or leave the size out.

size,J,V,length,D,CDR3,DNA
.,TRBJ1-5,TRBV6-2/TRBV6-3,16,TRBD1,CASSVLTGDSNQPQHF,TGTGCCAGCAGTGTCCTAACAGGGGATAGCAATCAGCCCCAGCATTTT
.,TRBJ1-5,TRBV28,16,TRBD1,CASTDVKTGGNQPQHF,TGTGCCAGCACCGATGTCAAGACAGGGGGCAATCAGCCCCAGCATTTT
.,TRBJ2-2,TRBV24-1,15,.,CATSDASGEVGELFF,TGTGCCACCAGTGATGCGTCAGGGGAGGTCGGGGAGCTGTTTTTT
many,TRBJ1-5,TRBV12-3/TRBV12-4,14,.,CASSGHSPDQPQHF,TGTGCCAGCAGTGGACATAGTCCGGATCAGCCCCAGCATTTT
.,TRBJ2-7,TRBV20-1,11,.,CSAQRTYEQYF,TGCAGTGCCCAAAGAACCTACGAGCAGTACTTC
.,TRBJ1-1,TRBV5-1,15,TRBD1,CASSLDRGQDTEAFF,TGCGCCAGCAGCTTGGACAGGGGGCAGGACACTGAAGCTTTCTTT
.,TRBJ2-7,TRBV27,14,TRBD1,CASKKQGFGYEQYF,TGTGCCAGCAAGAAACAGGGGTTCGGCTACGAGCAGTACTTC
.,TRBJ2-1,TRBV12-3/TRBV12-4,14,.,CASSYREGHNEQFF,TGTGCCAGCAGTTACAGGGAGGGGCACAATGAGCAGTTCTTC
few,TRBJ2-7,TRBV6-5,13,TRBD1,CASLGQGVHEQYF,TGTGCCAGCCTGGGACAGGGGGTGCACGAGCAGTACTTC
few,TRBJ1-2,TRBV4-3,15,.,CASSQDLKGDYGYTF,TGCGCCAGCAGCCAAGATCTTAAGGGGGACTATGGCTACACCTTC
.,TRBJ1-1,TRBV12-3/TRBV12-4,14,.,CASSSSAGYAEAFF,TGTGCCAGCAGCTCCTCGGCAGGGTACGCTGAAGCTTTCTTT
few,TRBJ1-5,TRBV4-3,16,.,CASSQEWSLINQPQHF,TGCGCCAGCAGCCAAGAATGGTCATTGATCAATCAGCCCCAGCATTTT
few,TRBJ1-5,TRBV10-3,14,.,CAISSGGGNQPQHF,TGTGCCATCAGCTCGGGCGGAGGCAATCAGCCCCAGCATTTT
.,TRBJ1-5,TRBV6-6,17,TRBD1,CASSYIITGGVVQPQHF,TGTGCCAGCAGTTACATCATTACAGGGGGCGTAGTACAGCCCCAGCATTTT
.,TRBJ1-1,TRBV12-3/TRBV12-4,16,.,CTNRPRGDPMNTEAFF,TGTACCAACCGTCCTCGGGGGGACCCAATGAACACTGAAGCTTTCTTT
.,TRBJ1-1,TRBV20-1,13,.,CSAIRNMNTEAFF,TGCAGTGCTATCAGAAATATGAACACTGAAGCTTTCTTT
.,TRBJ1-2,TRBV6-2/TRBV6-3,14,.,CASRRTATNYGYTF,TGTGCCAGCAGGAGGACAGCGACTAACTATGGCTACACCTTC
.,TRBJ2-7,TRBV7-3,14,.,CASTMRGCPNEQYF,TGTGCCAGCACCATGCGGGGTTGCCCGAACGAGCAGTACTTC
.,TRBJ1-1,TRBV20-1,12,TRBD1,CSAETGGIEAFF,TGCAGTGCCGAGACAGGGGGTATTGAAGCTTTCTTT
.,TRBJ1-2,TRBV6-2/TRBV6-3,14,.,CASILRPRDYGYTF,TGTGCCAGCATTTTACGTCCCAGGGATTATGGCTACACCTTC
.,TRBJ1-4,TRBV6-5,16,.,CASSYGITELYEKLFF,TGTGCCAGCAGTTACGGTATAACAGAACTATATGAAAAACTGTTTTTT
few,TRBJ1-1,TRBV7-9,14,TRBD1,CASSLTGADTEAFF,TGCGCCAGCAGCTTGACAGGGGCGGATACTGAAGCTTTCTTT
.,TRBJ1-1,TRBV5-5,16,TRBD1,CASRRRTDRADAEAFF,TGTGCCAGCAGGAGAAGAACGGACAGGGCGGACGCTGAAGCTTTCTTT
.,TRBJ2-1,TRBV9,16,.,CASSVAPGALNNERFF,.
.,TRBJ2-3,TRBV27,17,.,CASSLVPRGAYTDTQYF,TGTGCCAGCAGTTTAGTTCCGCGGGGAGCCTACACAGATACGCAGTATTTT
.,TRBJ2-7,TRBV7-9,11,TRBD1,CASRTGAEQYF,TGTGCCAGCAGGACAGGGGCCGAGCAGTACTTC
.,TRBJ2-2,TRBV7-9,14,.,CASSLVPAAGELFF,TGTGCCAGCAGCTTAGTTCCGGCGGCGGGGGAGCTGTTTTTT
.,TRBJ1-2,TRBV6-6,13,.,CASSYGSGGGYTF,TGTGCCAGCAGTTACGGCTCGGGAGGTGGCTACACCTTC
many,TRBJ1-1,TRBV6-5,11,.,CASRRNTEAFF,TGTGCCAGCAGACGGAACACTGAAGCTTTCTTT
few,TRBJ2-3,TRBV2,12,.,CASSDRVATQYF,TGTGCCAGCAGTGATCGGGTTGCTACGCAGTATTTT
.,TRBJ2-7,TRBV4-1,14,.,CASSPRITITEQYF,TGCGCCAGCAGCCCACGGATAACCATAACCGAGCAGTACTTC
.,TRBJ1-6,TRBV20-1,14,.,CSASRGIDNSPLHF,TGCAGTGCTAGCCGGGGAATTGATAATTCACCCCTCCACTTT
.,TRBJ1-5,TRBV15,17,.,CATSRDRGGDSNQPQHF,TGTGCCACCAGCAGAGATCGAGGAGGGGATAGCAATCAGCCCCAGCATTTT
.,TRBJ2-3,TRBV7-9,15,.,CASSLVSISTDTQYF,TGTGCCAGCAGCTTAGTTTCTATAAGCACAGATACGCAGTATTTT
few,TRBJ1-5,TRBV29-1,13,.,CSTKTDSNQPQHF,TGCAGCACTAAGACAGATAGCAATCAGCCCCAGCATTTT
.,TRBJ1-2,TRBV20-1,13,TRBD1,CSASPGTGDGYTF,TGCAGTGCTTCCCCGGGGACAGGCGACGGCTACACCTTC
once,TRBJ2-1,TRBV27,18,TRBD2,CASRNIFGGTSHANEQFF,TGTGCCAGCAGAAATATTTTCGGCGGGACTAGTCACGCGAATGAGCAGTTCTTC
few,TRBJ2-5,TRBV7-3,14,.,CASSLRGQLREQYF,TGTGCCAGCAGCCTTCGGGGACAATTGCGAGAGCAGTACTTC
.,TRBJ1-2,TRBV6-6,11,.,CDSKGPLGYTF,TGTGACAGTAAGGGCCCCCTAGGCTACACCTTC
few,TRBJ2-1,TRBV2,19,TRBD2,CASSEMTSGGAVLYNEQFF,TGTGCCAGCAGTGAAATGACTAGCGGGGGGGCCGTGCTCTACAATGAGCAGTTCTTC
many,TRBJ1-2,TRBV28,12,.,CASSALGYGYTF,TGTGCCAGCAGCGCATTAGGCTATGGCTACACCTTC
many,TRBJ2-7,TRBV12-3/TRBV12-4,12,.,CASSFAAAEQYF,TGTGCCAGCAGTTTCGCGGCAGCCGAGCAGTACTTC
few,TRBJ2-3,TRBV6-1,17,TRBD2,CASRGVSGGEPTDTQYF,TGTGCCAGCCGTGGGGTTAGCGGGGGGGAACCGACAGATACGCAGTATTTT
few,TRBJ2-3,TRBV6-5,16,TRBD2,CASSYLGGGNTDTQYF,TGTGCCAGCAGTTATCTTGGCGGGGGTAACACAGATACGCAGTATTTT
.,TRBJ2-7,TRBV6-1,14,.,CASSDEGSYNEQYF,TGTGCCAGCAGTGACGAAGGTTCCTACAATGAGCAGTACTTC
.,TRBJ1-1,TRBV29-1,12,TRBD1,CSVEGQGARAFF,TGCAGCGTTGAAGGACAGGGGGCGCGAGCTTTCTTT
.,TRBJ1-1,TRBV5-6,14,TRBD1,CASSDGQGITEAFF,TGTGCCAGCAGCGACGGACAGGGGATCACTGAAGCTTTCTTT
few,TRBJ1-6,TRBV12-3/TRBV12-4,12,.,CASSLNGGVLHF,TGTGCCAGCAGTTTAAATGGAGGGGTCCTCCACTTT
.,TRBJ1-5,TRBV6-2/TRBV6-3,15,TRBD1,CASSYLTGSNQPQHF,TGTGCCAGCAGTTATCTGACAGGGAGCAATCAGCCCCAGCATTTT
.,TRBJ1-2,TRBV6-5,16,.,CASSYSYRSINYGHTF,TGTGCCAGCAGTTACTCGTACAGATCCATTAACTATGGCCACACCTTC
few,TRBJ1-1,TRBV29-1,13,.,CSVERGAQPEAFF,TGCAGCGTTGAGCGTGGGGCCCAACCTGAAGCTTTCTTT
few,TRBJ2-1,TRBV20-1,13,.,CSALIPSYNEQFF,TGCAGTGCTCTTATCCCCTCCTACAATGAGCAGTTCTTC
.,TRBJ2-7,TRBV7-9,17,TRBD2,CATKETSGGPDYNEQYF,TGTGCCACCAAAGAGACTAGCGGGGGGCCCGACTACAATGAGCAGTACTTC
.,TRBJ2-3,TRBV3-1,16,.,CASSQESRLVTDTQYF,TGTGCCAGCAGCCAGGAATCACGGCTAGTTACAGATACGCAGTATTTT
.,TRBJ1-2,TRBV20-1,16,.,CSAPQGPLLWDYGYTF,TGCAGTGCCCCACAGGGACCCTTACTATGGGACTATGGCTACACCTTC
many,TRBJ2-7,TRBV12-3/TRBV12-4,14,.,CASNGGTSIHEQYF,TGTGCCAGCAACGGTGGAACATCTATCCACGAGCAGTACTTC
.,TRBJ1-6,TRBV20-1,19,TRBD1,CSARGTGKIQSSYNSPLHF,TGCAGTGCTCGCGGGACAGGCAAAATCCAAAGCTCCTATAATTCACCCCTCCACTTT